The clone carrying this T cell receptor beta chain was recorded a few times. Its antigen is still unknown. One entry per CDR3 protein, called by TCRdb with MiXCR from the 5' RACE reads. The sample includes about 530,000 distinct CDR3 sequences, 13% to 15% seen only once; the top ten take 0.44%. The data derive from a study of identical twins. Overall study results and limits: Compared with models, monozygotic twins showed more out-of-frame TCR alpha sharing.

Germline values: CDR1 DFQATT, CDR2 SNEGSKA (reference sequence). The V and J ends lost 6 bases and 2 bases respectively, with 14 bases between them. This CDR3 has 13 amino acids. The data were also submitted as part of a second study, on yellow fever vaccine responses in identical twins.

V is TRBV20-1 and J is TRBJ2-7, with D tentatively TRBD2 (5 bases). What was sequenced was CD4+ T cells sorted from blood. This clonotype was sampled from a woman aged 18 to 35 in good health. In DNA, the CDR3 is TGCAGTGCATGGGAAGCGGATGCCTACGAGCAGTACGTC. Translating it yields CSAWEADAYEQYV.